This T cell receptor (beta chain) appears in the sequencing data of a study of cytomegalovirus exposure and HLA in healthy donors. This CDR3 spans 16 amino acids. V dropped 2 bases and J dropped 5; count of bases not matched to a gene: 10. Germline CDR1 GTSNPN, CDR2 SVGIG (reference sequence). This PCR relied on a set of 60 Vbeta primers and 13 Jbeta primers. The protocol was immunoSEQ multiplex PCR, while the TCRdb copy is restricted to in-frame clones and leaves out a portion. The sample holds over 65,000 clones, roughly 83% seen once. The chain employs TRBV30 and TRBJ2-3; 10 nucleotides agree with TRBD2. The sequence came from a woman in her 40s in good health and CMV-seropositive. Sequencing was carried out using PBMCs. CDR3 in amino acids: CAWSPRVAGGLDTQYF. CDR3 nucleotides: TGTGCCTGGAGTCCACGGGTAGCGGGAGGACTAGATACGCAGTATTTT.